This T cell receptor beta chain came from a study of cytomegalovirus exposure and HLA in healthy donors. This CDR3 spans 16 amino acids. V lost 2 bases, J lost 4 bases, and 15 bases lay in between. Germline CDR1 is SGHTA and CDR2 is FQGTGA. Comment on this clone: Its target is not known.

The PCR ran on 60 Vbeta and 13 Jbeta primers. The table came from immunoSEQ multiplex PCR; TCRdb's copy has only in-frame clones and leaves some out. The table lists 190,000 or so clones. Study observations and caveats: An ancestry cluster, one associated with Asian ancestry, reportedly showed fewer N-insertions than the approximately 700-donor mean in a later analysis.

The sequencing sample was made of PBMCs. This chain links TRBV7-3 with TRBJ2-1; D perhaps matches TRBD1 (5 bases). The receptor's source is a boy aged 10-17 years in good health and CMV-seronegative. CDR3 nucleotides: TGTGCCAGCAGCTTAGGTTCAGGGAACACTTACAATGAGCAGTTCTTC. This codes for CASSLGSGNTYNEQFF.